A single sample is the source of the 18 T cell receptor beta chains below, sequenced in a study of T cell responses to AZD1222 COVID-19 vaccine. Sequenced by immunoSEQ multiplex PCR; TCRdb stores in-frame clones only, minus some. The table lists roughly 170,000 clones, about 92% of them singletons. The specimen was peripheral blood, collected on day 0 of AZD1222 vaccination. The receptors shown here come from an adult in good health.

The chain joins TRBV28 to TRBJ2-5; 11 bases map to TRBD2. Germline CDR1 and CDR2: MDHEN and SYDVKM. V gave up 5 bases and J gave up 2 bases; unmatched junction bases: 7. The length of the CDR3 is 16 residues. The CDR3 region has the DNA TGTGCCAGCAGTCTCTTAGCGGGGGGGCGACAAGAGACCCAGTACTTC. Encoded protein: CASSLLAGGRQETQYF.

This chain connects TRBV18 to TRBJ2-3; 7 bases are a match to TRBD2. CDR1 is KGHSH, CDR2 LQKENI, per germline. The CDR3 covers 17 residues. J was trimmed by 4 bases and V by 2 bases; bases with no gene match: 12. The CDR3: CASSPMGGAGTPDTQYF. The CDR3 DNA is TGTGCCAGCTCACCAATGGGAGGGGCGGGGACCCCAGATACGCAGTATTTT.

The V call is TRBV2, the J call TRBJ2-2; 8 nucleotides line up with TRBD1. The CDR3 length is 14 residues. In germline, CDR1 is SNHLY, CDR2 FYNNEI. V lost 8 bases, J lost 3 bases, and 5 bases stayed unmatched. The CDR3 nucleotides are TGTGCCAGCCATGAGACAGGGGACACCGGGGAGCTGTTTTTT. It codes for CASHETGDTGELFF. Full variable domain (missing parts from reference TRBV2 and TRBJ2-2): EPEVTQTPSHQVTQMGQEVILRCVPISNHLYFYWYRQILGQKVEFLVSFYNNEISEKSEIFDDQFSVERPDGSNFTLKIRSTKLEDSAMYFCASHETGDTGELFFGEGSRLTVL.

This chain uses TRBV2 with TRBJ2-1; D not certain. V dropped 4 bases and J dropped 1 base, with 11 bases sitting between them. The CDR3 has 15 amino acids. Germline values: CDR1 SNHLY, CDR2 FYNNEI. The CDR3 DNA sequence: TGTGCCAGCAGTGCATACGAACAATCCTACAATGAGCAGTTCTTC. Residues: CASSAYEQSYNEQFF.

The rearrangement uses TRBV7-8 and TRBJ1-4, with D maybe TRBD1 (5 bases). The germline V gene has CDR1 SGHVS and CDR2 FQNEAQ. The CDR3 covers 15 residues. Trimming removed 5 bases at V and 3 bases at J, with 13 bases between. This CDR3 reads CASSPRRGANEKLFF. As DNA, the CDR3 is TGTGCCAGCAGCCCCCGGAGGGGAGCTAATGAAAAACTGTTTTTT.

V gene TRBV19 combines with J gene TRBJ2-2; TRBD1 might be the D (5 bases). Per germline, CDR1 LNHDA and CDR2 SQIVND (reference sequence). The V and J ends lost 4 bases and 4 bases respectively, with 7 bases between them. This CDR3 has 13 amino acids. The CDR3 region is CASSNQGTGELFF. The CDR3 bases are TGTGCCAGTAGTAACCAGGGCACCGGGGAGCTGTTTTTT.

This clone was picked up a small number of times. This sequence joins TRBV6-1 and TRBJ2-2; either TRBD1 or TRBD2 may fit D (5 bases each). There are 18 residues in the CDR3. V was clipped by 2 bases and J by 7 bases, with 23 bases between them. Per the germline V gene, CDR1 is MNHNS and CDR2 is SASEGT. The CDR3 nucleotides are TGTGCCAGCAGTGAAATAAGACCTGACTCAGGGACGGTCGGGGAGCTGTTTTTT. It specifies CASSEIRPDSGTVGELFF.

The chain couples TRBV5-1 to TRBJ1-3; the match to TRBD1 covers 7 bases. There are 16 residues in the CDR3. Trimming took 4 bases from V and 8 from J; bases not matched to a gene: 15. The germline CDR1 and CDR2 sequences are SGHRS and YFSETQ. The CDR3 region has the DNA TGCGCCAGCAGCATACAGGGGTCCCAAGGTGGGGACACCATATATTTT. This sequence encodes CASSIQGSQGGDTIYF.

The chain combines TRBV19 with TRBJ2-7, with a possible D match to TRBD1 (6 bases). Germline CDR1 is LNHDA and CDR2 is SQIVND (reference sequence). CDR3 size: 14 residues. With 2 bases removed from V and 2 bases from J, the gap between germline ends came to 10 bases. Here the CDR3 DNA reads TGTGCCAGTAGTATAAGGGGGTCGACCTACGAGCAGTACTTC. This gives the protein CASSIRGSTYEQYF.

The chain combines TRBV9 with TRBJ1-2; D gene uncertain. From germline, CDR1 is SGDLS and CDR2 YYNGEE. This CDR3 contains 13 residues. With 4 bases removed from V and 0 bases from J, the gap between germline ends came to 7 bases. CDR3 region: CASSLGTNYGYTF. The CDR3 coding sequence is TGTGCCAGCAGCCTCGGAACTAACTATGGCTACACCTTC.

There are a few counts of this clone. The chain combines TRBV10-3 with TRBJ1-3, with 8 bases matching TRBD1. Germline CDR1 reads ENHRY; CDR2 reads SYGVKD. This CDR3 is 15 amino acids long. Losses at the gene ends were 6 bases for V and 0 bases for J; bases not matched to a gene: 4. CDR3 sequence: CAISRDRSSGNTIYF. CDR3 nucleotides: TGTGCCATCAGCCGGGACAGGAGCTCTGGAAACACCATATATTTT.

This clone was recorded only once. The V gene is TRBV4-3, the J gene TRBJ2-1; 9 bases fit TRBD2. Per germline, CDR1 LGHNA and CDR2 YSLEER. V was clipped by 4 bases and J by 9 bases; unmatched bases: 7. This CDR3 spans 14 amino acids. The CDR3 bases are TGCGCCAGCAGCCGTGTAGCGGGGGCGGCTGAGCAGTTCTTC. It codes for CASSRVAGAAEQFF.

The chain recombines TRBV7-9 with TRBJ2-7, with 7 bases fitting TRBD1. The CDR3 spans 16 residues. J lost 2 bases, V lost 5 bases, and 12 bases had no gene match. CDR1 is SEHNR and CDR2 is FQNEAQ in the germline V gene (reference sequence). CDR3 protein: CASSANRGRQPYEQYF. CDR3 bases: TGTGCCAGCAGCGCAAACAGGGGACGCCAACCCTACGAGCAGTACTTC.

The CDR3 region has the DNA TGTGCCAACCGACAGGGTGAAGCTTTCTTT. Protein: CANRQGEAFF. The V call is TRBV6-5, the J call TRBJ1-1, with 7 bases lining up with TRBD1. Per the germline V gene, CDR1 is MNHEY and CDR2 is SVGAGI. The CDR3 covers 10 residues. Germline trimming cut 10 bases from V and 7 bases from J; bases unmatched to any gene: 3.

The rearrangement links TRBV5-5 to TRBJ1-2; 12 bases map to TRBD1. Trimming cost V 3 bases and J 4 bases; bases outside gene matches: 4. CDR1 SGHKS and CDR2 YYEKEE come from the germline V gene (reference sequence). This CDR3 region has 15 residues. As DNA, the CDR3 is TGTGCCAGCAGCTCCGGGACAGGGGGCATCTATGGCTACACCTTC. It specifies CASSSGTGGIYGYTF.

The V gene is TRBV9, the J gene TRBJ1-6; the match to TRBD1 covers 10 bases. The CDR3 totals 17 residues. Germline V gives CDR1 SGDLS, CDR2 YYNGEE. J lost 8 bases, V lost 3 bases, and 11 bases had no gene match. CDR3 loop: CASSANFGQGEDSPLHF. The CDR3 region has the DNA TGTGCCAGCAGCGCCAACTTCGGACAGGGGGAGGATTCACCCCTCCACTTT.

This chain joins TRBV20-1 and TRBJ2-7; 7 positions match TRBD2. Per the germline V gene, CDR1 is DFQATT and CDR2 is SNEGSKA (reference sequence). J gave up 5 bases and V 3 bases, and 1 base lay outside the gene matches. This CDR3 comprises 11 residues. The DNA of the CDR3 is TGCAGTGCTAGGGCGGGGGACGAGCAGTACTTC. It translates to CSARAGDEQYF.

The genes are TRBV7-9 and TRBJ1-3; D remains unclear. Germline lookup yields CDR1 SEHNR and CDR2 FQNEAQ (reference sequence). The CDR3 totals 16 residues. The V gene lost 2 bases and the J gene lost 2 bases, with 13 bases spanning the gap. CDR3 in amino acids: CASSLWGTTTGNTIYF. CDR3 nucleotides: TGTGCCAGCAGCTTATGGGGTACGACTACTGGAAACACCATATATTTT.